This T cell receptor beta chain derives from a study of blood T cells in healthy people across ages. In the case of this clonotype: Its antigen remains unidentified.

CDR1 is SGHTA and CDR2 is FQGNSA in the germline V gene. CDR3 size: 15 residues. Overall study findings and caveats: Diversity was estimated from one million T cells, and these estimates were considered underestimates.

Together with a sample-barcoded 5' primer, a J-beta primer mix was included in a second PCR lasting about 7 to 11 cycles. Each CDR3 protein gets one entry after TCRdb re-called the 5' RACE reads with MiXCR. The sample has under 1,000,000 distinct CDR3 sequences, less than 60% seen once. The TCR comes from a man older than 75 in good health. V gene TRBV7-2 combines with J gene TRBJ2-4, with D perhaps TRBD1 or TRBD2 (5 bases each). The J call may be incorrect, as the DNA end agrees better with TRBJ2-7. Specimen: blood. CDR3 protein: CASSLAWGSVSEQYF. CDR3 coding DNA: TGTGCCAGCAGCTTAGCTTGGGGGAGCGTCTCCGAGCAGTACTTC.